This passage covers 32 T cell receptor beta chains from one sample sequenced in a study of blood T cell repertoires in COVID-19. The method was immunoSEQ multiplex PCR; TCRdb's version includes in-frame clones alone and lacks a portion of them. The data hold 150,000 or so clones, with approximately 80% observed a single time. Sample: peripheral blood. Receptors were obtained from a woman aged 55-70 years with acute or convalescent COVID-19.

The chain is built from TRBV28 and TRBJ2-4; 7 positions match TRBD1. The CDR3 loop spans 20 amino acids. Losses at the gene ends were 2 bases for V and 3 bases for J; bases not matched to a gene: 19. Looked up from germline, CDR1 is MDHEN and CDR2 is SYDVKM. DNA of the CDR3: TGTGCCAGCAGTTTAGAATCGCGGTACATGACAGGGTTGGACAAAAACATTCAGTACTTC. Protein: CASSLESRYMTGLDKNIQYF.

Only a few counts were recorded for this clone. The genes are TRBV19 and TRBJ1-4; no reliable D call. V was clipped by 8 bases and J by 7 bases, with 14 bases between them. This CDR3 has 13 amino acids. Germline V CDR1 and CDR2: LNHDA, SQIVND (reference sequence). The CDR3, as DNA: TGTGCCAGTGGGCCGGCATGGGTTGAAAAACTGTTTTTT. Protein sequence: CASGPAWVEKLFF.

This clone was found once. The chain recombines TRBV7-6 with TRBJ2-5, with 8 bases that match TRBD2. Trimming cost V 0 bases and J 4 bases; bases outside gene matches: 7. The CDR3 runs to 16 residues. CDR1 is SGHVS and CDR2 is FNYEAQ in the germline V gene. The CDR3 DNA reads TGTGCCAGCAGCTTAGCCGGGACTAGTGGAAGAGAGACCCAGTACTTC. Its protein product is CASSLAGTSGRETQYF.

This clone was observed a single time. The chain links TRBV2 to TRBJ1-5, with no clear D. The CDR3 consists of 16 residues. CDR1 and CDR2 (germline): SNHLY, FYNNEI. The V end was cut by 5 bases, the J end by 4 bases, with 18 bases between. The CDR3 reads CASSYLEPGVNQPQHF. The CDR3 region has the DNA TGTGCCAGCAGTTATCTCGAGCCGGGAGTTAATCAGCCCCAGCATTTT.

V gene TRBV5-6 combines with J gene TRBJ2-2; the D gene is possibly TRBD1 (5 bases). Germline V CDR1 and CDR2: SGHDT, YYEEEE. The CDR3 covers 16 residues. Trimming removed 4 bases at V and 0 bases at J, with 13 bases between. CDR3 DNA: TGTGCCAGCAGCCCTCGGACACCTACGAACACCGGGGAGCTGTTTTTT. Residues: CASSPRTPTNTGELFF.

For this clone: Germline is not matched at one junction end, which may reflect a read error. V and J are TRBV7-2 and TRBJ2-7; 7 bases line up with TRBD1. Germline V gene data show CDR1 as SGHTA and CDR2 as FQGNSA. CDR3 length: 15 residues. The CDR3 here is CASSVGQVFSYEQCF. DNA for the CDR3: TGTGCCAGCAGTGTTGGACAGGTCTTCTCCTACGAGCAGTGCTTC. Using reference TRBV7-2 and TRBJ2-7 for the parts outside the CDR3, the full variable domain is GAGVSQSPSNKVTEKGKDVELRCDPISGHTALYWYRQSLGQGLEFLIYFQGNSAPDKSGLPSDRFSAERTGGSVSTLTIQRTQQEDSAVYLCASSVGQVFSYEQCFGPGTRLTVT.

With respect to this clone: Other nucleotide sequences from this sample produce the same CDR3. The chain recombines TRBV10-1 with TRBJ2-5; a possible D gene is TRBD1 (6 bases). The CDR3 loop spans 14 amino acids. Trimming removed 0 bases at V and 2 bases at J, with 7 bases between. The V gene's germline CDR1 is WNHNN and CDR2 SYGVQD (reference sequence). CDR3 DNA sequence: TGCGCCAGCAGTGAGTCTACAGGGCAAGAGACCCAGTACTTC. Protein sequence: CASSESTGQETQYF.

This chain links TRBV2 with TRBJ1-5, with D uncertain. The CDR3 extends over 14 amino acids. Trimming removed 6 bases from V and 0 bases from J, with 9 bases in between. Germline V gene data show CDR1 as SNHLY and CDR2 as FYNNEI. CDR3 in amino acids: CASSDKNSNQPQHF. CDR3 coding DNA: TGTGCCAGCAGCGACAAGAATAGCAATCAGCCCCAGCATTTT.

The V gene is TRBV6-6, the J gene TRBJ2-5, with 7 positions matching TRBD1. Germline values: CDR1 MNHNY, CDR2 SVGAGI (reference sequence). There are 16 residues in the CDR3. The trim removed 0 bases at V and 5 bases at J, leaving 9 bases unmatched. The CDR3 here is CASSYSIRQGYETQYF. CDR3 coding DNA: TGTGCCAGCAGTTACTCGATCCGACAGGGCTACGAGACCCAGTACTTC.

J is TRBJ2-7 and V is TRBV29-1; 8 bases agree with TRBD1. The CDR3 runs 12 residues. The V and J ends lost 6 bases and 0 bases, in that order; junction bases with no gene match: 1. Germline loops: CDR1 SQVTM, CDR2 ANQGSEA. CDR3 nucleotide sequence: TGCAGCGTACAGGGGGGCTCCTACGAGCAGTACTTC. Amino acids: CSVQGGSYEQYF.

This chain joins TRBV28 and TRBJ2-5, with 9 bases that match TRBD1. Per germline, CDR1 MDHEN and CDR2 SYDVKM. CDR3 length equals 12 residues. J gave up 4 bases and V 10 bases, and 4 bases lay outside the gene matches. The CDR3 region is CAIDRGAETQYF. The CDR3 DNA sequence: TGTGCCATCGACAGGGGGGCAGAGACCCAGTACTTC. The whole variable domain, filled in from reference TRBV28 and TRBJ2-5, reads DVKVTQSSRYLVKRTGEKVFLECVQDMDHENMFWYRQDPGLGLRLIYFSYDVKMKEKGDIPEGYSVSREKKERFSLILESASTNQTSMYLCAIDRGAETQYFGPGTRLLVL.

This clone was found once. The gene calls are TRBV19 and TRBJ2-1; possibly TRBD1 for D (6 bases). Germline-derived CDR1 and CDR2 are LNHDA and SQIVND (reference sequence). CDR3 length: 15 amino acids. The ends were cut back, 6 bases at V and 4 bases at J, with 16 bases in the middle. CDR3 DNA sequence: TGTGCCAGTAGGGACAGCCCAGTCCGATACAATGAGCAGTTCTTC. It specifies CASRDSPVRYNEQFF.

The rearrangement joins TRBV6-2 or TRBV6-3 to TRBJ1-5, with D tentatively TRBD1 (5 bases). Trimming cost V 0 bases and J 0 bases, with 6 bases left between them. CDR1 is MNHEY, CDR2 SVGEGT, per germline. This CDR3 comprises 15 residues. This CDR3 reads CASSYSGASNQPQHF. CDR3 DNA sequence: TGTGCCAGCAGTTACTCAGGGGCTAGCAATCAGCCCCAGCATTTT.

This chain uses TRBV24-1 with TRBJ2-7, with 7 bases matching TRBD2. CDR3 size: 13 residues. Germline lookup yields CDR1 KGHDR and CDR2 SFDVKD. The J segment lost 6 bases and the V segment lost 9 bases, leaving 10 bases of the junction unmatched. As DNA, the CDR3 is TGTGCCACCGGGGGGAGGGGACTCAGCGAGCAGTACTTC. It encodes CATGGRGLSEQYF.

The chain is built from TRBV5-1 and TRBJ1-1, with D uncertain. V lost 0 bases to trimming and J lost 4 bases, with 10 bases between them. The CDR3 has 14 amino acids. Germline-derived CDR1 and CDR2 are SGHRS and YFSETQ. CDR3 in DNA: TGCGCCAGCAGCTTGGCCGTGGCGGGCACTGAAGCTTTCTTT. Its translation: CASSLAVAGTEAFF.

This clone was observed once. The rearrangement joins TRBV11-2 to TRBJ2-3, with D tentatively TRBD2 (5 bases). Germline V gives CDR1 SGHAT, CDR2 FQNNGV. CDR3 size: 13 residues. Between the trimmed V and J ends, which lost 3 bases and 9 bases, there was a span of 13 bases. This chain's CDR3 is CASSLDRERTQYF. CDR3 DNA sequence: TGTGCCAGCAGCTTGGACCGGGAAAGAACGCAGTATTTT.

The chain employs TRBV4-3 and TRBJ2-1, with 8 bases lining up with TRBD1. From germline, CDR1 is LGHNA and CDR2 YSLEER. The CDR3 covers 16 residues. Trimming removed 0 bases from V and 8 bases from J; junction bases left unmatched: 9. The DNA for the CDR3 is TGCGCCAGCAGCCAAGAATCAGGGGGCAGGTTGGATGAGCAGTTCTTC. Encoded protein: CASSQESGGRLDEQFF.

The J gene is TRBJ1-1, the V gene TRBV6-6; no firm D call. Trimming left V 2 bases short and J 3 bases short, with 13 bases between. CDR3 size: 15 residues. Germline-derived CDR1 and CDR2 are MNHNY and SVGAGI (reference sequence). The CDR3: CASSYPTDYYTEAFF. The DNA for the CDR3 is TGTGCCAGCAGTTACCCTACAGATTACTACACTGAAGCTTTCTTT.

The rearrangement links TRBV4-1 to TRBJ1-2; no clear D gene. CDR1 is MGHRA, CDR2 YSYEKL, per germline. V lost 5 bases to trimming and J lost 8 bases, with 12 bases between them. CDR3 length equals 12 residues. CDR3 protein: CASSVPGWGYTF. In nucleotides, the CDR3 is TGCGCCAGCAGCGTTCCCGGGTGGGGCTACACCTTC.

The chain is built from TRBV6-2 or TRBV6-3 and TRBJ1-1, with D possibly matching TRBD1 (6 bases). V was trimmed by 3 bases and J by 0 bases, leaving 8 bases between them. Germline V gene lookup returns CDR1 MNHEY and CDR2 SVGEGT. This CDR3 region has 14 residues. The CDR3: CASSYTGMNTEAFF. The CDR3 DNA reads as TGTGCCAGCAGTTATACAGGGATGAACACTGAAGCTTTCTTT.

V gene TRBV19 combines with J gene TRBJ1-5, with D perhaps TRBD1 (5 bases). From germline, CDR1 is LNHDA and CDR2 SQIVND (reference sequence). The ends were cut back, 5 bases at V and 7 bases at J, with 18 bases in the middle. The CDR3 is made up of 15 amino acids. The CDR3 spells CASSRPSRAGQPQHF. The CDR3, as DNA: TGTGCCAGTAGTCGACCGAGCAGGGCGGGGCAGCCCCAGCATTTT.

This chain joins TRBV7-9 and TRBJ1-6; 8 nucleotides agree with TRBD1. Germline values: CDR1 SEHNR, CDR2 FQNEAQ (reference sequence). J gave up 7 bases and V 5 bases, and 7 bases lay outside the gene matches. The CDR3 length is 15 residues. The CDR3 loop reads CASSTSGTGNSPLHF. The CDR3 coding sequence is TGTGCCAGCAGCACCTCCGGGACAGGAAATTCACCCCTCCACTTT.

The chain uses TRBV3-1 (or the pseudogene TRBV3-2) and TRBJ2-7; TRBD1 matches at 11 bases. V was pared by 1 base and J by 5 bases, with 4 bases of the junction left unmatched. Looked up from germline, CDR1 is LGHDT and CDR2 is YNNKEL (reference sequence). This CDR3 is 15 amino acids long. This chain's CDR3 is CASSQGDRGVNEQYF. The CDR3 bases are TGTGCCAGCAGCCAAGGGGACAGGGGGGTGAACGAGCAGTACTTC.

This clone has only a few counts. The chain recombines TRBV30 with TRBJ2-1, with a weak D call TRBD1 (5 bases). The CDR3 contains 11 residues. V dropped 7 bases and J dropped 10 bases, with 14 bases sitting between them. The germline V gene has CDR1 GTSNPN and CDR2 SVGIG (reference sequence). The CDR3 reads CASVTGREQFF. The CDR3 DNA sequence: TGTGCCTCCGTTACAGGCAGGGAGCAGTTCTTC.

The chain couples TRBV11-2 to TRBJ2-3, with 12 nucleotides matching TRBD2. CDR3 size: 16 residues. V trimming: 5 bases; J trimming: 0 bases; junction bases outside the gene matches: 3. Germline CDR1 and CDR2: SGHAT and FQNNGV. The CDR3 reads CASSRGLAGSTDTQYF. CDR3 nucleotides: TGTGCCAGCAGCCGCGGACTAGCGGGGAGCACAGATACGCAGTATTTT.

The chain joins TRBV28 to TRBJ1-3; D unresolved. With 6 bases removed from V and 0 bases from J, the gap between germline ends came to 15 bases. Germline assignment: CDR1 MDHEN and CDR2 SYDVKM. The CDR3 has 16 residues. The chain's CDR3 is CASSLDSMSSGNTIYF. As DNA, the CDR3 is TGTGCCAGCAGCTTGGACTCTATGAGCTCTGGAAACACCATATATTTT.

This chain connects TRBV28 to TRBJ1-2, with D possibly being TRBD1 (6 bases). V dropped 4 bases and J dropped 0 bases, with 18 bases sitting between them. The CDR3 consists of 17 residues. Germline loops: CDR1 MDHEN, CDR2 SYDVKM. CDR3 in DNA: TGTGCCAGCAGTTCCATATTAGACAGGTCAGCTAACTATGGCTACACCTTC. Translated: CASSSILDRSANYGYTF.

Notes on this clone: A read error may account for a junction end that differs from germline. The chain has TRBV4-1 and TRBJ2-2; weak D call: TRBD2 (6 bases). This CDR3 contains 16 residues. The germline gives CDR1 MGHRA, CDR2 YSYEKL. Here the CDR3 reads CASSPQAGTNIGELFF. CDR3 nucleotides: TGCGCCAGCAGCCCTCAGGCGGGGACGAACATCGGGGAGCTGTTTTTT.

The chain couples TRBV11-2 to TRBJ1-6; D may be TRBD1 (5 bases). CDR1 and CDR2 from the germline V gene are SGHAT and FQNNGV. The ends were cut back, 3 bases at V and 6 bases at J, with 15 bases in the middle. This CDR3 is 16 amino acids long. CDR3 amino acids: CASSLAGGLFNSPLHF. Here the CDR3 DNA reads TGTGCCAGCAGCTTGGCTGGGGGACTGTTTAATTCACCCCTCCACTTT.

This rearrangement joins TRBV19 to TRBJ1-5; D may be TRBD1 (5 bases). CDR3 length: 15 residues. With 7 bases removed from V and 1 base from J, the gap between germline ends came to 14 bases. Germline lookup yields CDR1 LNHDA and CDR2 SQIVND (reference sequence). In DNA, the CDR3 is TGTGCCAGTAATAGGGGCGGATGGAGCAATCAGCCCCAGCATTTT. The encoded protein is CASNRGGWSNQPQHF.

The rearrangement links TRBV27 to TRBJ2-1; 9 nucleotides line up with TRBD1. CDR1 is MNHEY and CDR2 is SMNVEV in the germline V gene (reference sequence). The CDR3 is 16 residues long. The J segment lost 2 bases and the V segment lost 6 bases, leaving 8 bases of the junction unmatched. CDR3 nucleotide sequence: TGTGCCAGCAGCCCGATCCGGGACAGGGCCTACAATGAGCAGTTCTTC. This encodes CASSPIRDRAYNEQFF.

This clone came up a few times. The chain employs TRBV19 and TRBJ2-7, with D tentatively TRBD1 (5 bases). The V and J ends lost 3 bases and 4 bases respectively, with 13 bases between them. Germline CDR1 LNHDA, CDR2 SQIVND (reference sequence). The CDR3 is 14 amino acids. CDR3 sequence: CASSIRVDSYEQYF. CDR3 DNA sequence: TGTGCCAGTAGTATTCGGGTCGACAGTTACGAGCAGTACTTC.